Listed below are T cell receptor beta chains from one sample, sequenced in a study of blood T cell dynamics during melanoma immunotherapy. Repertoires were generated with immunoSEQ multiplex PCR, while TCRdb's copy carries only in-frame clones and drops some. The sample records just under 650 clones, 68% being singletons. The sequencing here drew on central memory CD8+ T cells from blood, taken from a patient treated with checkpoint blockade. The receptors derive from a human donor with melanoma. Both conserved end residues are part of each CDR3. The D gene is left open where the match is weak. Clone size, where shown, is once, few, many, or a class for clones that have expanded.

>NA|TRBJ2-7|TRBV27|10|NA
TGTGCCAGCAGCTCCTACGAGCAGTACTTC
CASSSYEQYF
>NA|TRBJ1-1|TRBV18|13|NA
TGTGCCAGCTCACCACAGGGAGGCACTGAAGCTTTCTTT
CASSPQGGTEAFF
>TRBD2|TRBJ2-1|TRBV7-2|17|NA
TGTGCCAGCAGCTTAGACCCAGCGGGAGGGCTTCTTGATGAGCAGTTCTTC
CASSLDPAGGLLDEQFF
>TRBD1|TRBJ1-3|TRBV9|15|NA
TGTGCCAGCAGCTTCGGGACAGGGGCTGGAAACACCATATATTTT
CASSFGTGAGNTIYF
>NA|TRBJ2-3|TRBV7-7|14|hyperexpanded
TGTGCTAGCAGCCGGGGACTGACTCTTGATACGCAGTATTTT
CASSRGLTLDTQYF
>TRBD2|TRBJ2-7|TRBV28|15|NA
TGTGCCAGCAGTTTATACGGGACTAGAATCCACGAGCAGTACTTC
CASSLYGTRIHEQYF
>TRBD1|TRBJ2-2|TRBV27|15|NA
TGTGCCAGCAGTCCGCGGGACAGGGGTTCCGGGGAGCTGTTTTTT
CASSPRDRGSGELFF
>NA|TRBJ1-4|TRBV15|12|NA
TGTGCCACCAGTGAGGAGAGTGGAAAACTGTTTTTT
CATSEESGKLFF
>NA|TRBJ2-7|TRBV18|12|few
TGTGCCAGCTCCGAGGACAGACCCGAGCAGTACTTC
CASSEDRPEQYF
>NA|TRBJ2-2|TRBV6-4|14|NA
TGTGCCAGCAGTGACTCCGGGGACGCCGGGGAGCTGTTTTTT
CASSDSGDAGELFF
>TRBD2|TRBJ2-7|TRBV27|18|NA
TGTGCCAGCAGTGAATTGGGGCTAGCGGGCTTACTCTCCTACGAGCAGTACTTC
CASSELGLAGLLSYEQYF
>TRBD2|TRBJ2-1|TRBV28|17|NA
TGTGCCAGCACTGTAGCGGGAGGAAGAGAAGCCTACAATGAGCAGTTCTTC
CASTVAGGREAYNEQFF
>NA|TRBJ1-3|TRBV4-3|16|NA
TGCGCCAGCAGCCAAGATCGATTCGGTGCTGGAAACACCATATATTTT
CASSQDRFGAGNTIYF
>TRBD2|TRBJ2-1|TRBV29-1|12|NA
TGCAGCGTTGAGCGGGAGGGGAATGAGCAGTTCTTC
CSVEREGNEQFF
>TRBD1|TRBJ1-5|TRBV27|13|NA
TGTGCCAGCAGTTCGACAGGGAATCAGCCCCAGCATTTT
CASSSTGNQPQHF
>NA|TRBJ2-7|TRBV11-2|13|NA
TGTGCCAGCAGCTTAGCGGACACCTACGAGCAGTACTTC
CASSLADTYEQYF
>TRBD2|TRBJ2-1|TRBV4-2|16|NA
TGTGCCAGCAGCCAAGTTGTGGCGGGAGGTAACAATGAGCAGTTCTTC
CASSQVVAGGNNEQFF
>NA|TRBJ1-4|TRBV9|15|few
TGTGCCAGCAGCGGGGTACAGGGAAGGGGTGAAAAACTGTTTTTT
CASSGVQGRGEKLFF
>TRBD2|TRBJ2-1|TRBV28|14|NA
TGTGCCAGCAGTTTCAGCGGGGGGTTTGATGAGCAGTTCTTC
CASSFSGGFDEQFF
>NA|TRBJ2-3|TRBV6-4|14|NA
TGTGCCAGCAGTGTTGTTTCGGGGACAGATACGCAGTATTTT
CASSVVSGTDTQYF
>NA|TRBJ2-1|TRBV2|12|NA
TGTGCCAGCATGCGCTCCGGGACTCGGCAGTTCTTC
CASMRSGTRQFF
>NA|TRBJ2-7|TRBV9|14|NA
TGTGCCAGCAGCGTAGCAGACGGGCTTAGCGAGCAGTACTTC
CASSVADGLSEQYF
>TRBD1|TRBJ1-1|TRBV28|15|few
TGTGCCAGCAGTCGTCGACAGGGCTTGGACACTGAAGCTTTCTTT
CASSRRQGLDTEAFF
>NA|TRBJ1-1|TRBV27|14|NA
TGTGCCAGCCGTTTGGGGGCAGGGAACACTGAAGCTTTCTTT
CASRLGAGNTEAFF
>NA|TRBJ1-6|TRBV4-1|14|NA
TGCGCCAGCAGCCAAGAGGCAGGATATTCACCCCTCCACTTT
CASSQEAGYSPLHF
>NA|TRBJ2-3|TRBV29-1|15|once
TGCAGCGTTGCGGGGCGTTATGGAGGCGCAGATACGCAGTATTTT
CSVAGRYGGADTQYF
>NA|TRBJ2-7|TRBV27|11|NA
TGTGCCACCACCTGGGGTTACGAGCAGTACTTC
CATTWGYEQYF
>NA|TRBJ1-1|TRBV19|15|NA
TGTGCCAGTAGTTCCCTAGACGGGGTGAACACTGAAGCTTTCTTT
CASSSLDGVNTEAFF
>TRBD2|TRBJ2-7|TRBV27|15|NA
TGTGCCAGCAGTGGGACTAATACGGGATTCTACGAGCAGTACTTC
CASSGTNTGFYEQYF
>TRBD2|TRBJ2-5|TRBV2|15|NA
TGTGCCAGCAGGGGCGGACTAGCGGGTCGTGAGACCCAGTACTTC
CASRGGLAGRETQYF
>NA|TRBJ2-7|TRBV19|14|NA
TGTGCCAGTAGCCGTGGAGGGGACTCCTACGAGCAGTACTTC
CASSRGGDSYEQYF
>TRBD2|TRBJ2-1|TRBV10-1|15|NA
TGCGCCAGCAGTGACTGGACTAGCGGGGCCGGTGAGCAGTTCTTC
CASSDWTSGAGEQFF
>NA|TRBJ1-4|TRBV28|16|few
TGTGCCAGCAGTTTACTACAGGGTAGGGCTAATGAAAAACTGTTTTTT
CASSLLQGRANEKLFF
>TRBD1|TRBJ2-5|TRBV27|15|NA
TGTGCCGGCAGTCCAGGGACAGGGTTGCGAGAGACCCAGTACTTC
CAGSPGTGLRETQYF
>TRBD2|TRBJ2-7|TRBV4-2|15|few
TGTGCCAGCAGCCAAGGTCTGCGGGAGGGCCGCGAGCAGTACTTC
CASSQGLREGREQYF
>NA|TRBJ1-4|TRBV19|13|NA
TGTGCCAGTAGTGCACGGACTAATGAAAAACTGTTTTTT
CASSARTNEKLFF
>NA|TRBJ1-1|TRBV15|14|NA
TGTGCCACCAGCAGAGTGGAGGGGCGGACTGAAGCTTTCTTT
CATSRVEGRTEAFF
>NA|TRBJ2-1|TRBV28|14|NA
TGTGCCAGCAGCGGGGAGAGCTCCTACAATGAGCAGTTCTTC
CASSGESSYNEQFF
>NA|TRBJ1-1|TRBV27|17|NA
TGTGCCAGCAGTCCCGGTCTTTGGGTTAGGTTTGGGACTGAAGCTTTCTTT
CASSPGLWVRFGTEAFF
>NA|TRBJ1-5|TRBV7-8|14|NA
TGTGCCAGCAGCACCGGACAGATCAATCAGCCCCAGCATTTT
CASSTGQINQPQHF
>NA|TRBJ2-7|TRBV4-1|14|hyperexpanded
TGCGCCAGCAGCCAAGAACGGGGAGACTACGAGCAGTACTTC
CASSQERGDYEQYF
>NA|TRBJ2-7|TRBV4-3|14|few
TGCGCCAGCAGCCAAGAACGGGGAGACTACGAGCAGTACTTC
CASSQERGDYEQYF
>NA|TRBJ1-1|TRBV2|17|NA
TGTGCCAGCAGTGAAGCCAAAGGCCCCCCACTGAACACTGAAGCTTTCTTT
CASSEAKGPPLNTEAFF
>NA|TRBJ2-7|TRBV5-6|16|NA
TGTGCCAGCATGCCGGGGTCTCCCCAGGGCCCCTACGAGCAGTACTTC
CASMPGSPQGPYEQYF
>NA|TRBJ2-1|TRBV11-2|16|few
TGTGCCAGCAGCTTAGAAACCCTTGGGACCTACAATGAGCAGTTCTTC
CASSLETLGTYNEQFF
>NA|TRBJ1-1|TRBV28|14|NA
TGTGCCAGCTCCTTGACCATGGGGGACACTGAAGCTTTCTTT
CASSLTMGDTEAFF
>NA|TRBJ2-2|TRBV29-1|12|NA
TGCAGCGTTGTAAGGGATGGCGGGGAGCTGTTTTTT
CSVVRDGGELFF
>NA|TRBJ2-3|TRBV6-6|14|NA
TGTGCCAGCAGTCCAGCCCCCGACAGGGATACGCAGTATTTT
CASSPAPDRDTQYF
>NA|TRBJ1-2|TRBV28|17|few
TGTGCCAGCAGCACCACCTTAGAAGACAGTCCCGGGTGGGGCTACACCTTC
CASSTTLEDSPGWGYTF
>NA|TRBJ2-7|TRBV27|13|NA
TGTGCCAGCAGTTTATTCCCAGGCGGGGAGCAGTACTTC
CASSLFPGGEQYF
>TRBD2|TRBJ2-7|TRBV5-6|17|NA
TGTGCCAGCAGCTTGTATGCAGCGGGAGGAACCTCCTACGAGCAGTACTTC
CASSLYAAGGTSYEQYF
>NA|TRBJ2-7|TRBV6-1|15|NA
TGTGCCAGCAGTGAAATGGGGGGTACTTCCTACGAGCAGTACTTC
CASSEMGGTSYEQYF
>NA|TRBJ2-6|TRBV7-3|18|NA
TGTGCCAGCAGCGGTATGTTACGCTTACAAAGTCGGGCCAACGTCCTGACTTTC
CASSGMLRLQSRANVLTF
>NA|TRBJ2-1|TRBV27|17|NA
TGTGCCAGCAGTTTAATGCACGGGACCCTGATCGGCAATGAGCAGTTCTTC
CASSLMHGTLIGNEQFF
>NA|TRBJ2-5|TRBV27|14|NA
TGTGCCAGCAGTCTCAGGCGGTACCAAGAGACCCAGTACTTC
CASSLRRYQETQYF
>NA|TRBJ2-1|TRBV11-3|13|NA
TGTGCCAGCAGCTTAGATCAGAGGGGGGAGCAGTTCTTC
CASSLDQRGEQFF
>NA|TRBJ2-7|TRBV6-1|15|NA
TGTGCCAGCAGTGAATATGGAGGCAGGGCCTACGAGCAGTACTTC
CASSEYGGRAYEQYF
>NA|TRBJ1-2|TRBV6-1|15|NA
TGTGCCAGCAGTGAAGCAGGCAGGGTGAACTATGGCTACACCTTC
CASSEAGRVNYGYTF
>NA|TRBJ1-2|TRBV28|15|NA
TGTGCCAGCAGTTATCGGGACGGGGAAAACTATGGCTACACCTTC
CASSYRDGENYGYTF
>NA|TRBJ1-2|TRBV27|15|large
TGTGCCAGCAGTTTATCGAGGGGGGGGCTCAATGGCTACACCTTC
CASSLSRGGLNGYTF